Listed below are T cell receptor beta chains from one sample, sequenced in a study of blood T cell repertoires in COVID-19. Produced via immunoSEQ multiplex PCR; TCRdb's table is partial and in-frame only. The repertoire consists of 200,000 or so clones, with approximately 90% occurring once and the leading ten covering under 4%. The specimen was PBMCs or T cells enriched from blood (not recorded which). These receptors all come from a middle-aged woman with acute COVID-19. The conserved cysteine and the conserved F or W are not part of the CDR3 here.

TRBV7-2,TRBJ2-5,ASSLVASQETQY
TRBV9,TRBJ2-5,ASSATDWEETQY
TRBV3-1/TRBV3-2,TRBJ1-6,ASCRDRGRSSPLH
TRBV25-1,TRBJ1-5,ASSARGGGMAQH
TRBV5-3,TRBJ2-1,ARSSGTGLRGNEQF
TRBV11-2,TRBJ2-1,ASSSDGHRSYNEQF
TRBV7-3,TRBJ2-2,ASSKTTTGPNTGELF
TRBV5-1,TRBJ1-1,ASNPGTGYTEAF
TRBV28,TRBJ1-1,ASPVYSSEGLGEAF
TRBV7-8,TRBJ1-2,ASSHGTGGNYGYT
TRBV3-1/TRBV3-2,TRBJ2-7,ASSRAGPIYEQY
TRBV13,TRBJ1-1,ASSQGTGGTNTEAF
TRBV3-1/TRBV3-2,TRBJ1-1,ASSQAGPANTEAF
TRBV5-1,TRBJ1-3,ASSWATGGTGNTIY
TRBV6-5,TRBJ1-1,ASSPQGFNTEAF
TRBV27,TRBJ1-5,ASRTGSQPQH
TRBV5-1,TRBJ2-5,ASSSGFFGGGIRY
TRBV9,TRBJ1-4,ASSAGTGINEKLF
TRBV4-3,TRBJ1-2,ASSHLQGDGYT
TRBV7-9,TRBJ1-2,ASSLGEGNGYT
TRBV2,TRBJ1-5,ASSERGGQDRQPQH
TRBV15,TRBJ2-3,ATSTSKERWGTDTQY
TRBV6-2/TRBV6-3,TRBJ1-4,ASSRVRANEKLF
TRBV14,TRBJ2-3,ASSSSPSTQY
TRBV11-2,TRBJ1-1,ASSLVFRNTEAF
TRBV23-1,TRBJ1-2,ASSQSPWSGGYT
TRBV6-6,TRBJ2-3,ASSYSRADTQY
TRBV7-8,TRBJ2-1,ASSSSGGVNNEQF
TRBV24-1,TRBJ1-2,ATSDSANYGYT
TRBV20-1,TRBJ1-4,SARDRQKLF
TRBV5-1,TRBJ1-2,ASSLGQNYGYT
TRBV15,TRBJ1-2,ATSSSRGQGDNGYT
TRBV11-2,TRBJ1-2,ASSLGGRQTANYGYT
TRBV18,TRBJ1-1,ASSPSGNTEAF
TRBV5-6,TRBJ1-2,ASSFQGHYGYT
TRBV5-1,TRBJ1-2,ASSLTGSYGYT
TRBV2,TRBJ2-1,ASGGARYEQF